Listed below are T cell receptor beta chains from one sample, sequenced in a study of response to subunit inactivated influenza vaccine. Each CDR3 protein is one row after TCRdb ran MiXCR on the RT-PCR reads. The sample contains hundreds of thousands of distinct CDR3 sequences, around 13% of which appear only once. The sequencing here drew on PBMCs from blood, taken 14 to 15 days before vaccination. The receptors shown here come from a man aged 50-59 years who received an inactivated influenza vaccine. CDR3s include the opening cysteine and the closing phenylalanine or tryptophan. D genes are given only for firm matches. Clone size appears in some rows only: once, few, many, or a class for an expanded clone.

d_call	clone_size	v_call	j_call	cdr3_aa
TRBD2	few	TRBV20-1	TRBJ2-1	CSARDAASGGNEQFF
NA	few	TRBV5-1	TRBJ1-2	CASSLDRPTVYGYTF
NA	NA	TRBV9	TRBJ2-6	CASTGRNSGANVLTF
NA	NA	TRBV18	TRBJ1-6	CASSPTSSYNSPLHF
TRBD2	once	TRBV30	TRBJ2-3	CAWSAGGNTDTQYF
TRBD1	many	TRBV11-2	TRBJ2-3	CASSFDRGLHTQYF
NA	NA	TRBV12-3/TRBV12-4	TRBJ2-3	CASSFFAGNTDTQYF
NA	NA	TRBV7-2	TRBJ2-3	CASSLASTRGQYF
NA	NA	TRBV28	TRBJ2-3	CASSLVSGGRTDTQYF
NA	NA	TRBV6-2/TRBV6-3	TRBJ1-5	CASSTRSNQPQHF
TRBD2	few	TRBV20-1	TRBJ2-1	CSASRPGGSYNEQFF
TRBD1	few	TRBV7-2	TRBJ1-2	CASSRTGDRDGYTF
NA	few	TRBV9	TRBJ2-7	CASSVGLEPTYEQYF
TRBD2	few	TRBV2	TRBJ2-7	CASRDLSSGRSSVSYEQYF
NA	few	TRBV7-9	TRBJ2-5	CASSLDGGIKTQYF
NA	NA	TRBV5-1	TRBJ1-1	CASSDRPDGGGGAFF
NA	few	TRBV19	TRBJ1-5	CASRSIGVRGNQPQHF
TRBD2	few	TRBV14	TRBJ2-5	CASSLQRGGSQTQYF
NA	NA	TRBV5-1	TRBJ2-3	CASSLGMITTDTQYF
NA	few	TRBV12-3/TRBV12-4	TRBJ2-5	CASSLVGRAQYF
TRBD1	NA	TRBV16	TRBJ1-2	CASSRGQGAYGYTF
NA	NA	TRBV2	TRBJ2-7	CASIEWQGGYEQYF
NA	many	TRBV5-1	TRBJ1-1	CASSLAGATEAFF
TRBD1	NA	TRBV20-1	TRBJ2-7	CSARDHRGPSYEQYF
NA	NA	TRBV5-1	TRBJ2-3	CASSPRHRDKNTQYF
TRBD1	NA	TRBV12-3/TRBV12-4	TRBJ1-2	CASRIQGNYGYTF
NA	few	TRBV11-2	TRBJ2-5	CSSSRTMETQYF
NA	NA	TRBV4-3	TRBJ2-3	CASSQEIIDTQYF
TRBD1	NA	TRBV5-1	TRBJ2-7	CASSQETGGQYF
NA	NA	TRBV18	TRBJ2-7	CASSPGGQYEQYF
TRBD2	NA	TRBV7-9	TRBJ2-3	CASSPGLGSDTQYF
TRBD2	NA	TRBV6-5	TRBJ2-2	CASSYSSASGTGELFF
NA	few	TRBV3-1	TRBJ2-2	CASSQGGTGRQWAGELFF
TRBD2	few	TRBV5-1	TRBJ2-2	CASSSTLAGETGELFF
TRBD1	few	TRBV7-2	TRBJ2-1	CASSSTGGGYNEQFF
TRBD1	few	TRBV7-2	TRBJ1-1	CASSSRTGANIEAFF